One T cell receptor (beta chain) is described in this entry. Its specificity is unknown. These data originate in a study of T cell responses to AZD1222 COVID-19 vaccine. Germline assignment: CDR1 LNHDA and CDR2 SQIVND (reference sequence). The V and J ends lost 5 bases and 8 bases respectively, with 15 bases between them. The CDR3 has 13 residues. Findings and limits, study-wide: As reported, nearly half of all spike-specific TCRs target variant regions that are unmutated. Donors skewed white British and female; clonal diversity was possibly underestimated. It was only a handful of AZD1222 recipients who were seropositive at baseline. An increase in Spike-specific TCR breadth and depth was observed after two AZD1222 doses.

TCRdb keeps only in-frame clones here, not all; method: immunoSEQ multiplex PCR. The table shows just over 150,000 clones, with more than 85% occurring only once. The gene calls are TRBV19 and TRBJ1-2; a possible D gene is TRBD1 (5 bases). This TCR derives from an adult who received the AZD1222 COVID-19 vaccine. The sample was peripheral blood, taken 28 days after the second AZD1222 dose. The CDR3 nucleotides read TGTGCCAGTAGTGTATCAGGGAACGACGGCTACACCTTC. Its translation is CASSVSGNDGYTF. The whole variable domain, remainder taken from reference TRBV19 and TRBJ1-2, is DGGITQSPKYLFRKEGQNVTLSCEQNLNHDAMYWYRQDPGQGLRLIYYSQIVNDFQKGDIAEGYSVSREKKESFPLTVTSAQKNPTAFYLCASSVSGNDGYTFGSGTRLTVV.